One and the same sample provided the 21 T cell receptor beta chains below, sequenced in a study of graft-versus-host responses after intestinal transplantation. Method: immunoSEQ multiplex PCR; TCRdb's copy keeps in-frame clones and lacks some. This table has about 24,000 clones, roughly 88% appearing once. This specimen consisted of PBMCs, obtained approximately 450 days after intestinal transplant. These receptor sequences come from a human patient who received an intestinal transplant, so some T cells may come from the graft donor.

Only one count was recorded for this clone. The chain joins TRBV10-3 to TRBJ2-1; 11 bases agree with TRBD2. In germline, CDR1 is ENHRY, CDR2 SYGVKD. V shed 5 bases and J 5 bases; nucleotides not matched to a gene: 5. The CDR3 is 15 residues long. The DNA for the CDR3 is TGTGCCATCAGTCCTTTAGCGGGAGGGGACAATGAGCAGTTCTTC. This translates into CAISPLAGGDNEQFF.

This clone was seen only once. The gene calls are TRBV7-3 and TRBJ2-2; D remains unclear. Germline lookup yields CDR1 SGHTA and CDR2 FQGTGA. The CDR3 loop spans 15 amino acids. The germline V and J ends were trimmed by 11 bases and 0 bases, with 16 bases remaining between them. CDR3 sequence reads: CARTWVQANTGELFF. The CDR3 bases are TGTGCCCGAACCTGGGTTCAGGCGAACACCGGGGAGCTGTTTTTT.

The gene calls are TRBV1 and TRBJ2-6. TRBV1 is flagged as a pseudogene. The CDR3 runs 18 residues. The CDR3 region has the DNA TGCACCAGCAGTGAGTGTTGTTTGTGCACAAGTCGGGCCAACGTCCTGACTTTC. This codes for CTSSECCLCTSRANVLTF.

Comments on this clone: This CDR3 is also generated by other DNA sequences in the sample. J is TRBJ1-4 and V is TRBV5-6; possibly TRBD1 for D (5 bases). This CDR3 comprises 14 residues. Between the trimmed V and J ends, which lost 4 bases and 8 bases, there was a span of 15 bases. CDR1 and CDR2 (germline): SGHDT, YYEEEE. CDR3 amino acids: CASSPVGTKEKLFF. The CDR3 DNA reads TGTGCCAGCAGCCCGGTAGGGACCAAGGAAAAACTGTTTTTT.

CDR3 region: CASSTQGYYTF. CDR3 coding DNA: TGTGCCAGCAGTACCCAGGGGTACTACACCTTC. The chain is built from TRBV6-9 and TRBJ1-2; the D gene is possibly TRBD1 (6 bases). CDR1 is MNHGY, CDR2 SVAAGI, per germline. The CDR3 extends over 11 amino acids. Trimming took off 5 bases at V and 10 bases at J, with 11 bases between the two ends.

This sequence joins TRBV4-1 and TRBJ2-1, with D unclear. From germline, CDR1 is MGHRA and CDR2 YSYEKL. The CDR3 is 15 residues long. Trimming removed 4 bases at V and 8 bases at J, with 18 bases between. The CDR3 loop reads CASSPWADDNHEQFF. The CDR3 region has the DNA TGCGCCAGCAGCCCCTGGGCTGATGACAACCATGAGCAGTTCTTC.

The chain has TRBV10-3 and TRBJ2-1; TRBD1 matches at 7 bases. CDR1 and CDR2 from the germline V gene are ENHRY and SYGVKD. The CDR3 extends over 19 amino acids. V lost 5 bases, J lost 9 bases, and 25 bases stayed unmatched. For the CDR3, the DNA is TGTGCCATCAGTCCGGGGTTAAACTCTCGACAGGGAGCTTCGTCTGAGCAGTTCTTC. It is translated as CAISPGLNSRQGASSEQFF.

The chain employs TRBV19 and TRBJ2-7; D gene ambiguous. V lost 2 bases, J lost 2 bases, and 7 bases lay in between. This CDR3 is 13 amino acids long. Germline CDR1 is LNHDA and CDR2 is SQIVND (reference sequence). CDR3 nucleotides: TGTGCCAGTAGTATACGGCCGGCCTACGAGCAGTACTTC. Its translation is CASSIRPAYEQYF.

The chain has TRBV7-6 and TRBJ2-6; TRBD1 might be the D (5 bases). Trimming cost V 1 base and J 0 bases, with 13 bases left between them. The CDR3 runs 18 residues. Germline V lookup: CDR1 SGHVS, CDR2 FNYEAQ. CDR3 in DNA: TGTGCCAGCAGCTTAGAGGAAGGGGATATCTCTGGGGCCAACGTCCTGACTTTC. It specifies CASSLEEGDISGANVLTF.

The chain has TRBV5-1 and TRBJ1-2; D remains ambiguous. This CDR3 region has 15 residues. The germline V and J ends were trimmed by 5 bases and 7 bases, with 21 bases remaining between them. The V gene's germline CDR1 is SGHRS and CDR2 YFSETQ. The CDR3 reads CASRTRRPGGSGYTF. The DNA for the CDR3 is TGCGCCAGCAGGACCCGGAGGCCGGGTGGTAGTGGCTACACCTTC.

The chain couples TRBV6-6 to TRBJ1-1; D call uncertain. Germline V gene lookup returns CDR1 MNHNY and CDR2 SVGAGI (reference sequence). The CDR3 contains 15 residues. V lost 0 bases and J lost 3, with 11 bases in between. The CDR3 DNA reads TGTGCCAGCAGTTACTCGGCCGGGCCGGACACTGAAGCTTTCTTT. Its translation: CASSYSAGPDTEAFF.

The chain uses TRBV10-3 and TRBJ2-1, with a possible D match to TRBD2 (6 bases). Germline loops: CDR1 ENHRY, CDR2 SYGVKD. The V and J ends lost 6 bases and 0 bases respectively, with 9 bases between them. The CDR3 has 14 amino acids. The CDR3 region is CAISEAGSYNEQFF. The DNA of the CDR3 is TGTGCCATCAGCGAAGCGGGCTCCTACAATGAGCAGTTCTTC.

In nucleotides, the CDR3 is TGCGCCAGCAGGGGGACTAGCGGGTACAATGAGCAGTTCTTC. Its protein is CASRGTSGYNEQFF. This chain joins TRBV5-1 and TRBJ2-1; TRBD2 aligns across 12 bases. Per the germline V gene, CDR1 is SGHRS and CDR2 is YFSETQ. The CDR3 spans 14 residues. Trimming cost V 5 bases and J 4 bases; bases outside gene matches: 1. Combining the CDR3 with reference TRBV5-1 and TRBJ2-1 gives the whole variable domain KAGVTQTPRYLIKTRGQQVTLSCSPISGHRSVSWYQQTPGQGLQFLFEYFSETQRNKGNFPGRFSGRQFSNSRSEMNVSTLELGDSALYLCASRGTSGYNEQFFGPGTRLTVL.

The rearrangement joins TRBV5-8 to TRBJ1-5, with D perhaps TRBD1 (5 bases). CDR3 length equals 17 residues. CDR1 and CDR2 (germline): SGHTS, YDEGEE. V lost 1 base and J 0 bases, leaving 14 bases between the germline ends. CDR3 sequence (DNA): TGTGCCAGCAGCTTGTGGGGGAGAGGGAGTAGCAATCAGCCCCAGCATTTT. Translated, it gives CASSLWGRGSSNQPQHF.

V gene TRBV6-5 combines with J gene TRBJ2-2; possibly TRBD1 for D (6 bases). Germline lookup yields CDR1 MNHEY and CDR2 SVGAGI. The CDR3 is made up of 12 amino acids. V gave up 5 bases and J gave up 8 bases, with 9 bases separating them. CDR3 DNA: TGTGCCAGCAGTCACGGGACAGGGGAGCTGTTTTTT. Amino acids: CASSHGTGELFF.

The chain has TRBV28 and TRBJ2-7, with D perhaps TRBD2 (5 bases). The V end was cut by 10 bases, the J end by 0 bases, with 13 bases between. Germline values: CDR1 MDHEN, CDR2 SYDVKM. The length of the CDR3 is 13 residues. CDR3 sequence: CATRETDSYEQYF. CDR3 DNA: TGTGCCACCCGGGAAACAGACTCCTACGAGCAGTACTTC.

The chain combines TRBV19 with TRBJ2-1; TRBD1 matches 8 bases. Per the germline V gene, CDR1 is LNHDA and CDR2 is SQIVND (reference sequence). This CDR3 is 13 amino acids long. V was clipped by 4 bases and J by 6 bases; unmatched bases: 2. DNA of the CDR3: TGTGCCAGTAGTACACAGGGGGTCAATGAGCAGTTCTTC. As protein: CASSTQGVNEQFF.

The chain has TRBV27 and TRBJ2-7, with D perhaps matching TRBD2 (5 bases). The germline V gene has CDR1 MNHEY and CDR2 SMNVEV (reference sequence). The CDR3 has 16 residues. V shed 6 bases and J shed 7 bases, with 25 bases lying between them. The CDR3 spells CASREDSTGQRREQYF. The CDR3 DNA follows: TGTGCCAGCAGGGAGGATTCAACCGGTCAACGGAGAGAGCAGTACTTC.

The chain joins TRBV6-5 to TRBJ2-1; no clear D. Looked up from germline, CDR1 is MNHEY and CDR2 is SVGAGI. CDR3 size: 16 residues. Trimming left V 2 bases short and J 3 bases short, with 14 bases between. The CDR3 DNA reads TGTGCCAGCAGTTACGGGTCAGGCTCCCGCTACAATGAGCAGTTCTTC. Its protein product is CASSYGSGSRYNEQFF.

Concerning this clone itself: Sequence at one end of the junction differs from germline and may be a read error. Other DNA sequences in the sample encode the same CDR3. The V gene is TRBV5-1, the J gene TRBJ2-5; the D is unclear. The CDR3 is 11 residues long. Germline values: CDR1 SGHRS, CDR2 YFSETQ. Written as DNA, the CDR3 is TGCGCCAGCAGTTTGGAGGAGACCCAGTACTTC. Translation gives CASSLEETQYF.

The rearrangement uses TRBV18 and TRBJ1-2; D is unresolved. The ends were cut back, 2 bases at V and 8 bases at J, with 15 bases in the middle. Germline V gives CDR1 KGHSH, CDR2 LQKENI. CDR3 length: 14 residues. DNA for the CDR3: TGTGCCAGCTCACCAGATAAAGGGTCGCTGGGCTACACCTTC. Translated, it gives CASSPDKGSLGYTF.